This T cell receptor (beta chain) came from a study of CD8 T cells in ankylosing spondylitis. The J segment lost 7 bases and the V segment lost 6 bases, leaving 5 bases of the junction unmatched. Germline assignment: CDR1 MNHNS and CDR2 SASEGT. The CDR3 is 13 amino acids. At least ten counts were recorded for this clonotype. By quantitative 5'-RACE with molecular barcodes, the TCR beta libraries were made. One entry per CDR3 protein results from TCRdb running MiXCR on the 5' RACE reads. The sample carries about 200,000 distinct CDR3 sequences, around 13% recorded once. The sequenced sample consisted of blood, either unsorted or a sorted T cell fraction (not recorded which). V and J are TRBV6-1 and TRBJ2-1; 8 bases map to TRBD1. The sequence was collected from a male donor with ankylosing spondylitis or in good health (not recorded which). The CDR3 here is CASRTGEHNEQFF. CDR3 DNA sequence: TGTGCCAGCAGGACAGGGGAACATAATGAGCAGTTCTTC.